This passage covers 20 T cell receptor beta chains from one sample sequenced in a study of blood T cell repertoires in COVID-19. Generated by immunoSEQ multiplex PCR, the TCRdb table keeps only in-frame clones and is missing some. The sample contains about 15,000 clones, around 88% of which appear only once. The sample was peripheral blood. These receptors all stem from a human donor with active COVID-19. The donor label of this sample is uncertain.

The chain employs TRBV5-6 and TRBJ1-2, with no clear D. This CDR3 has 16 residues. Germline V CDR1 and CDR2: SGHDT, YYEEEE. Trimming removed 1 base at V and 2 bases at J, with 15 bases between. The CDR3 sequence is CASSLRREPTNYGYTF. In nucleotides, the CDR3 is TGTGCCAGCAGCTTGCGGAGGGAACCAACCAACTATGGCTACACCTTC.

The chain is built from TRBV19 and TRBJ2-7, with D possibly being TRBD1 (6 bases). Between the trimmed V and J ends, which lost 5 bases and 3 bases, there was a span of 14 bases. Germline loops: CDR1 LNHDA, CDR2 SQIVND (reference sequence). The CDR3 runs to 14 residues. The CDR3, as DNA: TGTGCCAGTAGTTCCGCCCTGGACAGCTACGAGCAGTACTTC. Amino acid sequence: CASSSALDSYEQYF.

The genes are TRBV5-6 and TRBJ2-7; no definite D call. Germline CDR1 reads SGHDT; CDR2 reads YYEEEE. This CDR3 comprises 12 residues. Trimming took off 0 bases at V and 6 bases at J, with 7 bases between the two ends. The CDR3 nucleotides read TGTGCCAGCAGCTTGGGTTTCTCCGAGCAGTACTTC. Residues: CASSLGFSEQYF.

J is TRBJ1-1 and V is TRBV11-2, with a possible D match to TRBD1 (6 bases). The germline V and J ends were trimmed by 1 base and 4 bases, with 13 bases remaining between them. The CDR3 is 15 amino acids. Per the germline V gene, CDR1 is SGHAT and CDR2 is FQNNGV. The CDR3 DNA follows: TGTGCCAGCAGCTTAGTACCGGACAGCGGCACTGAAGCTTTCTTT. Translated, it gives CASSLVPDSGTEAFF.

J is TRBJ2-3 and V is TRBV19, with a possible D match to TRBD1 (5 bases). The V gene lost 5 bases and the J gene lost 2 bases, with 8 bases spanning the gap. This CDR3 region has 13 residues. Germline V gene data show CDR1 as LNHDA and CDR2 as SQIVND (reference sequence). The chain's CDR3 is CASSLRVTDTQYF. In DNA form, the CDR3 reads TGTGCCAGTAGTCTCAGGGTCACAGATACGCAGTATTTT.

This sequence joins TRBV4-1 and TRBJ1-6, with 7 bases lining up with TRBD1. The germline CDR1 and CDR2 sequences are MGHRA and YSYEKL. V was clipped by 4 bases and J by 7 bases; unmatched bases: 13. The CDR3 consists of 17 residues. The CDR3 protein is CASSRDLDRARNSPLHF. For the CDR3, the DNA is TGCGCCAGCAGCCGCGATTTAGACAGGGCTCGAAATTCACCCCTCCACTTT.

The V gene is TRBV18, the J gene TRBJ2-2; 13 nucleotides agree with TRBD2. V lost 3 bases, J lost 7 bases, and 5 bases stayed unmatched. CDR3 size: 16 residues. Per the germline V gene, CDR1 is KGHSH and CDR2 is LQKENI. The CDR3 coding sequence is TGTGCCAGCTCACCTCCTGGACTAGCGGGAGTCGGGGAGCTGTTTTTT. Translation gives CASSPPGLAGVGELFF.

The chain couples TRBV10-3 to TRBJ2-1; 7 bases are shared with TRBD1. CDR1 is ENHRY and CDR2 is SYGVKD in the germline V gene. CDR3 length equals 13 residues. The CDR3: CAIGKSQGDEQFF. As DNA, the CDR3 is TGTGCAATTGGGAAAAGTCAGGGGGATGAGCAGTTCTTC.

Here the CDR3 reads CASSDLRGNEKLFF. CDR3 nucleotides: TGTGCCAGCAGTGACCTGAGGGGGAATGAAAAACTGTTTTTT. This chain connects TRBV2 to TRBJ1-4; a possible D gene is TRBD1 (6 bases). V shed 3 bases and J shed 5 bases, with 10 bases lying between them. This CDR3 is built from 14 residues. Germline V gene sequence: CDR1 SNHLY, CDR2 FYNNEI.

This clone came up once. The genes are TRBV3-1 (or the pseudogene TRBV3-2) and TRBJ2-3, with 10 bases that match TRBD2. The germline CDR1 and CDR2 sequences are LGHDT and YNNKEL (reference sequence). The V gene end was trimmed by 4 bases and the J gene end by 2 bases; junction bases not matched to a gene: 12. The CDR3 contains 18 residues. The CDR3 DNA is TGTGCCAGCAGCCCACCGGGGCTAGCGGGGGCCTACACAGATACGCAGTATTTT. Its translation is CASSPPGLAGAYTDTQYF.

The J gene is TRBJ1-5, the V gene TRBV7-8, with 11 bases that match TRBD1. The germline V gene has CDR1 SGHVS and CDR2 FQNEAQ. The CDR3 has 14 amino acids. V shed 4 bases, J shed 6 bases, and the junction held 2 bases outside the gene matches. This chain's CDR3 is CASSYGTGGQPQHF. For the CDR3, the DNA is TGTGCCAGCAGCTACGGGACAGGGGGTCAGCCCCAGCATTTT.

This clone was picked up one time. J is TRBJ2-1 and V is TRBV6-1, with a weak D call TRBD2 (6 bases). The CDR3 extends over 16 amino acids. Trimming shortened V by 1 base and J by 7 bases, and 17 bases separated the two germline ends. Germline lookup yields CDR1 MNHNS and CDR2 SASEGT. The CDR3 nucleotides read TGTGCCAGCAGTGAAGGGCCCGGGGGAGAAGCGAATGAGCAGTTCTTC. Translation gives CASSEGPGGEANEQFF.

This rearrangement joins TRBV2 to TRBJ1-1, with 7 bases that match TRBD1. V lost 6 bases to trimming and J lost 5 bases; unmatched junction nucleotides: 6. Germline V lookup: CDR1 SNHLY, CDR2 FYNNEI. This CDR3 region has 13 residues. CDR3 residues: CASSRTGKTEAFF. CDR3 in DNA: TGTGCCAGCAGCAGGACAGGAAAAACTGAAGCTTTCTTT.

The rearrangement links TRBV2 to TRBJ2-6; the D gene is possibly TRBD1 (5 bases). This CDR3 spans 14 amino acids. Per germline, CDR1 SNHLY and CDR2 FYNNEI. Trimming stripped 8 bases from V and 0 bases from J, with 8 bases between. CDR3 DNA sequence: TGTGCCAGCGGGGCAATCTCTGGGGCCAACGTCCTGACTTTC. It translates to CASGAISGANVLTF.

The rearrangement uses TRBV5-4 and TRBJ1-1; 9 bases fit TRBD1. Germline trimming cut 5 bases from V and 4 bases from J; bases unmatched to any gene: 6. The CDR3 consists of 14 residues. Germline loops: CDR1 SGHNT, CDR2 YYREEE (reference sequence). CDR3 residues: CASRSRDRVTEAFF. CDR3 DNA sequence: TGTGCCAGCAGGTCCCGGGACAGGGTCACTGAAGCTTTCTTT.

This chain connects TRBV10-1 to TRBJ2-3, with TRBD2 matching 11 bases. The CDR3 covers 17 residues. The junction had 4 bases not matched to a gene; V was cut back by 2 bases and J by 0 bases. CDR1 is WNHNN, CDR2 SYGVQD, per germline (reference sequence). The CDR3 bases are TGCGCCAGCAGTGAGACTAGCGGGAGTACTAGCACAGATACGCAGTATTTT. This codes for CASSETSGSTSTDTQYF.

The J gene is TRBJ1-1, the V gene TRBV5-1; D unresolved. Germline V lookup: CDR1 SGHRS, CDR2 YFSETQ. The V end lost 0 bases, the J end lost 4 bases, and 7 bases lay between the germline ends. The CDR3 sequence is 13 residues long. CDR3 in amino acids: CASSLGTATEAFF. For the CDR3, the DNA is TGCGCCAGCAGCTTGGGCACAGCCACTGAAGCTTTCTTT.

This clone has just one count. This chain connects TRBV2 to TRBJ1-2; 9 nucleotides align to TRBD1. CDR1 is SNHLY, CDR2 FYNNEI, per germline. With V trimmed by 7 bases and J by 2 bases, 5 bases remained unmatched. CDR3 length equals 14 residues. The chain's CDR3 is CASKPGQGNYGYTF. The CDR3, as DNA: TGTGCCAGCAAACCGGGACAGGGAAACTATGGCTACACCTTC.

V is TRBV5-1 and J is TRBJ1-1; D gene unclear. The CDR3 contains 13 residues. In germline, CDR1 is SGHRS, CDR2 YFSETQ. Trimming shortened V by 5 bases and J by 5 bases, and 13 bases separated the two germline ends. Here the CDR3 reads CASSVGVGTEAFF. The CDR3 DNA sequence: TGCGCCAGCAGTGTCGGGGTGGGTACTGAAGCTTTCTTT.

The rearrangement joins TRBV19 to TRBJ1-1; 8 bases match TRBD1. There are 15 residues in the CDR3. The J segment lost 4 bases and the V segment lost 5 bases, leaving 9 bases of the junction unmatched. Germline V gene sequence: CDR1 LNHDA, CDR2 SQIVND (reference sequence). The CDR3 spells CASSPFRGLVTEAFF. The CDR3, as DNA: TGTGCCAGTAGTCCCTTCAGGGGGCTTGTCACTGAAGCTTTCTTT.